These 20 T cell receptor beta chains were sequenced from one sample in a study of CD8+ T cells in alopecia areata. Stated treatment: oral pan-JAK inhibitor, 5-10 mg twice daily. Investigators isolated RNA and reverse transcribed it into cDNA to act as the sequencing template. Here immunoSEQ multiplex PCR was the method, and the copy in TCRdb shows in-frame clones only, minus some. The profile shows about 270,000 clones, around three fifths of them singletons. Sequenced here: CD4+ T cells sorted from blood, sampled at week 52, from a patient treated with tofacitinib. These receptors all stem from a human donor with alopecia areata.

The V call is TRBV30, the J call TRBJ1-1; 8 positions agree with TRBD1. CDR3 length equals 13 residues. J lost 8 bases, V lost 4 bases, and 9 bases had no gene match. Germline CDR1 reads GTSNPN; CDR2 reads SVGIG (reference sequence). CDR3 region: CAWTSTGVVEAFF. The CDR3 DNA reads TGTGCCTGGACCTCGACAGGGGTGGTGGAAGCTTTCTTT.

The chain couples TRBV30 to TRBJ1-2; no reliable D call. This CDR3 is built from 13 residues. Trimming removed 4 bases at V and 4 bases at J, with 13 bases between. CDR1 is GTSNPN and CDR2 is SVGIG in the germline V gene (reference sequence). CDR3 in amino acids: CAWNLARGYGYTF. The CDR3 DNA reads TGTGCCTGGAATCTAGCCCGGGGCTATGGCTACACCTTC.

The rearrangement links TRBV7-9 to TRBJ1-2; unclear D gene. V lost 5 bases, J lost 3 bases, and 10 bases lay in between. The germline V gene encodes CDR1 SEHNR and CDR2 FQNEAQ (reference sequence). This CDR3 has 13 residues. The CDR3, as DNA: TGTGCCAGCAGCCTCCGAGCCGACTATGGCTACACCTTC. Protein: CASSLRADYGYTF. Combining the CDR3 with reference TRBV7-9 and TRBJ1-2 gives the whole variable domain DTGVSQNPRHKITKRGQNVTFRCDPISEHNRLYWYRQTLGQGPEFLTYFQNEAQLEKSRLLSDRFSAERPKGSFSTLEIQRTEQGDSAMYLCASSLRADYGYTFGSGTRLTVV.

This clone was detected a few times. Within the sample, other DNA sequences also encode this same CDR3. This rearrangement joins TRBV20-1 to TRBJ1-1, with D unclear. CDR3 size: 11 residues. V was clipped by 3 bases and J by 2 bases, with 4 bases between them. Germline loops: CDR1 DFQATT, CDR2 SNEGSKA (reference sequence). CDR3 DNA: TGCAGTGCTAGTACAAACACTGAAGCTTTCTTT. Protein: CSASTNTEAFF.

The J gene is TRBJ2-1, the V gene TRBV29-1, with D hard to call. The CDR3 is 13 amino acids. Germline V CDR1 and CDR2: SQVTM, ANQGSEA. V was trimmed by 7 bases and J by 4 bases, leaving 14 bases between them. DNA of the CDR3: TGCAGCGCCGGCGACTGGGGTTACAATGAGCAGTTCTTC. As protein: CSAGDWGYNEQFF.

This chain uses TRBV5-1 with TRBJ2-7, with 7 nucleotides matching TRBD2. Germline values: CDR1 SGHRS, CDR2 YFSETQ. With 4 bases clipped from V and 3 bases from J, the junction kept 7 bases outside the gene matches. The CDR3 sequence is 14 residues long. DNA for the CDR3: TGCGCCAGCAGCCCCAGCGGGGCGGTCTACGAGCAGTACTTC. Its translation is CASSPSGAVYEQYF.

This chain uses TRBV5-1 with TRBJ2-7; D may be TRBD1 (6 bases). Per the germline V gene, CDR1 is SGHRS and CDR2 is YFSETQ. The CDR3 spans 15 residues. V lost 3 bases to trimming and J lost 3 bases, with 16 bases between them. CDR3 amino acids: CASSSGPGHLYEQYF. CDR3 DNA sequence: TGCGCCAGCAGCTCCGGACCGGGACACCTCTACGAGCAGTACTTC.

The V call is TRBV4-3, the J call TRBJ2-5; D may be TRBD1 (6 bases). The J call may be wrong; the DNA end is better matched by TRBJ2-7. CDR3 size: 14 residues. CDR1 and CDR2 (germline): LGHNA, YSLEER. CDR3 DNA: TGCGCCAGCAGCCAAGGGCTCAGGGGCTACGAGCAGTACTTC. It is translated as CASSQGLRGYEQYF.

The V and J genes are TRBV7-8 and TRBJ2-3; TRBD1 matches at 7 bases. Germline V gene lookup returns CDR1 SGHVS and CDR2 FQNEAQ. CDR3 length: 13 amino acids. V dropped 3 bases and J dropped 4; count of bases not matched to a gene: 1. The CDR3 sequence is CASSFDRADTQYF. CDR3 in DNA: TGTGCCAGCAGCTTTGACAGGGCAGATACGCAGTATTTT. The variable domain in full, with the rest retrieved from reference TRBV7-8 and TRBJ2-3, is GAGVSQSPRYKVAKRGQDVALRCDPISGHVSLFWYQQALGQGPEFLTYFQNEAQLDKSGLPSDRFFAERPEGSVSTLKIQRTQQEDSAVYLCASSFDRADTQYFGPGTRLTVL.

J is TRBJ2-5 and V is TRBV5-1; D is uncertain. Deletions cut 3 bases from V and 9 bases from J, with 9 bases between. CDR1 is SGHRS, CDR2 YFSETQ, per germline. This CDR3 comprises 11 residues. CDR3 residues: CASSSPAAQYF. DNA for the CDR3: TGCGCCAGCAGCTCCCCTGCGGCCCAGTACTTC.

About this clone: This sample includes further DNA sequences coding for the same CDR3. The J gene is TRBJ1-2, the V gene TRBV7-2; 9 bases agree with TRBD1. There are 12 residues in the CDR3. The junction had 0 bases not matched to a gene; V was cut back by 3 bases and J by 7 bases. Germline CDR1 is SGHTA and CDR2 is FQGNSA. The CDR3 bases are TGTGCCAGCAGCTTGGACAGGGGTGGCTACACCTTC. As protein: CASSLDRGGYTF.

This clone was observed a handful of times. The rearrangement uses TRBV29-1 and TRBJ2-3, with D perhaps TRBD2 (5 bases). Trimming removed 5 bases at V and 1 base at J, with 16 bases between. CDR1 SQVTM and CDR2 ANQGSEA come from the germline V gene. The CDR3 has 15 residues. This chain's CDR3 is CSVTPRGSGTDTQYF. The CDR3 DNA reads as TGCAGCGTTACCCCCCGGGGAAGCGGCACAGATACGCAGTATTTT.

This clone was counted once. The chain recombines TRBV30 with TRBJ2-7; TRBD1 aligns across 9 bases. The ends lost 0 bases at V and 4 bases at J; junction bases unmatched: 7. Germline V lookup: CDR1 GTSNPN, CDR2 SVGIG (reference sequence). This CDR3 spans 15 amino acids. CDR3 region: CAWSVHRGRGYEQYF. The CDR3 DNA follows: TGTGCCTGGAGTGTTCACAGGGGGCGTGGGTACGAGCAGTACTTC.

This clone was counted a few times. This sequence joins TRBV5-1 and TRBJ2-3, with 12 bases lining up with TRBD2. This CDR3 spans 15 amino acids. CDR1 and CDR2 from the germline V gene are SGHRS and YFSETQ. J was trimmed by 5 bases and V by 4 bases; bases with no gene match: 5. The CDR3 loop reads CASSLGLAGLDTQYF. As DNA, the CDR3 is TGCGCCAGCAGCCTCGGACTAGCGGGGTTAGATACGCAGTATTTT.

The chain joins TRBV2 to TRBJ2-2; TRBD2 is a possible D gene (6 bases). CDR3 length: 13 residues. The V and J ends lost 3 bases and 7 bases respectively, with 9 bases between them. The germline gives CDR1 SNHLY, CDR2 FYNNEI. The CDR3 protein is CASSDVGGGELFF. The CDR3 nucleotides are TGTGCCAGCAGTGATGTGGGAGGCGGGGAGCTGTTTTTT.

In DNA, the CDR3 is TGTGCCTCACCCCCATGGCGAATGCGGTTGGACACCTTC. It specifies CASPPWRMRLDTF. The chain links TRBV30 to TRBJ1-2; D not certain. The CDR3 loop spans 13 amino acids. Trimming removed 7 bases from V and 12 bases from J, with 24 bases in between. Germline V CDR1 and CDR2: GTSNPN, SVGIG (reference sequence). The full variable domain, rest sourced from reference TRBV30 and TRBJ1-2, is SQTIHQWPATLVQPVGSPLSLECTVEGTSNPNLYWYRQAAGRGLQLLFYSVGIGQISSEVPQNLSASRPQDRQFILSSKKLLLSDSGFYLCASPPWRMRLDTFGSGTRLTVV.

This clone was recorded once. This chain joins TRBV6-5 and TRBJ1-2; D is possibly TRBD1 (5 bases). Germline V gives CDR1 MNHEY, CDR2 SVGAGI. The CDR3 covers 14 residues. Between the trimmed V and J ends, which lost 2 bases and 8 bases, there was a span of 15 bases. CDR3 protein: CASSYVGSQGGYTF. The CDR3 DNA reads TGTGCCAGCAGTTACGTAGGCAGCCAGGGAGGCTACACCTTC.

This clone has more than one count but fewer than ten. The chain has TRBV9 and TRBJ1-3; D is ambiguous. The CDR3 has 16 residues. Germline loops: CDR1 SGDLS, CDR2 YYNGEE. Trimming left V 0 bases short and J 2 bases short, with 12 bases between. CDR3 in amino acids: CASSVGTFNAGNTIYF. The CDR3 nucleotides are TGTGCCAGCAGCGTAGGAACATTCAACGCTGGAAACACCATATATTTT. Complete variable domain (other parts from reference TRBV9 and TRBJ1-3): DSGVTQTPKHLITATGQRVTLRCSPRSGDLSVYWYQQSLDQGLQFLIQYYNGEERAKGNILERFSAQQFPDLHSELNLSSLELGDSALYFCASSVGTFNAGNTIYFGEGSWLTVV.

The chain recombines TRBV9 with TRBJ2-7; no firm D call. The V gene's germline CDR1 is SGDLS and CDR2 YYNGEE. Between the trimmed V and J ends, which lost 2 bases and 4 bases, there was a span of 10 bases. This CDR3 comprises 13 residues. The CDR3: CASSVRGGYEQYF. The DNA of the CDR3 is TGTGCCAGCAGCGTCCGAGGTGGTTACGAGCAGTACTTC.

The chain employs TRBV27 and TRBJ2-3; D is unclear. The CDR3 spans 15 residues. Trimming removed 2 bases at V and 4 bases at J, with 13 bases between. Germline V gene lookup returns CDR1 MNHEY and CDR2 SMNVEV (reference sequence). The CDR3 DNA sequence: TGTGCCAGCAGTTTAATCCCTTGGCGAGCAGATACGCAGTATTTT. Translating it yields CASSLIPWRADTQYF.